Listed below are T cell receptor beta chains from one sample, sequenced in a study of blood T cells in healthy people across ages. A single record per CDR3 protein comes from TCRdb applying MiXCR to the 5' RACE reads. In the table there are about 2 million distinct CDR3 sequences, about 50% of which are singletons. The material sequenced was blood. The receptors originated from a woman aged 40 to 50 in good health. The CDR3 runs from the conserved cysteine through the conserved F or W. Fields, in order: CDR3 DNA, CDR3 protein, V gene, J gene, D gene, clone size. D genes are given only for firm matches. Size tells how often a clone was seen (once, few, many) or the class of an expanded clone, and some rows leave it out.

CDR3nt: TGTGCCAGCAGTCCAATTAGCGGGGGGGCGGGATTTGGTAGCACAGATACGCAGTATTTT; CDR3aa: CASSPISGGAGFGSTDTQYF; v_gene: TRBV27; j_gene: TRBJ2-3; d_gene: TRBD2; abundance: -
CDR3nt: TGTGCCAGCAGCTTGCCGAGACGGGGGCGGGAGACCCAGTACTTC; CDR3aa: CASSLPRRGRETQYF; v_gene: TRBV5-6; j_gene: TRBJ2-5; d_gene: -; abundance: few
CDR3nt: TGTGCCAGCAGCCGAGGAATACTAAACTATGGCTACACCTTC; CDR3aa: CASSRGILNYGYTF; v_gene: TRBV3-1; j_gene: TRBJ1-2; d_gene: -; abundance: few
CDR3nt: TGTGCCAGCAGGGTAAACTCCTACGAGCGGTACTTC; CDR3aa: CASRVNSYERYF; v_gene: TRBV7-2; j_gene: TRBJ2-7; d_gene: -; abundance: -
CDR3nt: TGCGCCAGCAGCCAAGGCGGCAGAGTAGAGACCCAGTACTTC; CDR3aa: CASSQGGRVETQYF; v_gene: TRBV4-3; j_gene: TRBJ2-5; d_gene: -; abundance: -
CDR3nt: TGCAAAATCCCGGGACAGGGGATCACAGATACGCAGTATTTT; CDR3aa: CKIPGQGITDTQYF; v_gene: TRBV20-1; j_gene: TRBJ2-3; d_gene: TRBD1; abundance: once
CDR3nt: TGTGCCACCAGCAGAGATCTGGGATCGAGGGAGACCCAGTACTTC; CDR3aa: CATSRDLGSRETQYF; v_gene: TRBV15; j_gene: TRBJ2-5; d_gene: -; abundance: -
CDR3nt: TGTGCCAGCAACTCCCCAGGGGGAATTCGTTATGGCTGCACCTTC; CDR3aa: CASNSPGGIRYGCTF; v_gene: TRBV7-2; j_gene: TRBJ1-2; d_gene: TRBD1; abundance: once
CDR3nt: TGTGCCAGCAGCGGCCTGGGACTAGCGGTAACCTACGAGCAGTACTTC; CDR3aa: CASSGLGLAVTYEQYF; v_gene: TRBV6-2/TRBV6-3; j_gene: TRBJ2-7; d_gene: TRBD2; abundance: few
CDR3nt: TGTGCCAGCAGCCCTATACGGGACTCACCCTGGGAGCAGTACTTC; CDR3aa: CASSPIRDSPWEQYF; v_gene: TRBV14; j_gene: TRBJ2-7; d_gene: -; abundance: -
CDR3nt: TGTGCCATCAGTGTAAATGGGGGACTAGCCAAAAACATTCAGTACTTC; CDR3aa: CAISVNGGLAKNIQYF; v_gene: TRBV10-3; j_gene: TRBJ2-4; d_gene: -; abundance: -
CDR3nt: TGTGCCAGCAGTGGATATATAGGGTACACAGATACGCAGTATTTT; CDR3aa: CASSGYIGYTDTQYF; v_gene: TRBV25-1; j_gene: TRBJ2-3; d_gene: -; abundance: -
CDR3nt: TGTGCCAGCGGCCCGAGCGTGAGACCCACAGATACGCAGTATTTT; CDR3aa: CASGPSVRPTDTQYF; v_gene: TRBV7-2; j_gene: TRBJ2-3; d_gene: -; abundance: -
CDR3nt: TGTGCCAGCACGGAACAGGGGCATCAAAGTTCACCCCTCCACTTT; CDR3aa: CASTEQGHQSSPLHF; v_gene: TRBV6-5; j_gene: TRBJ1-6; d_gene: TRBD1; abundance: -
CDR3nt: TGTGCCAGCAGCCAAGATAGGGAGGGGACGAACACTGAAGCTTTCTTT; CDR3aa: CASSQDREGTNTEAFF; v_gene: TRBV4-2; j_gene: TRBJ1-1; d_gene: -; abundance: few
CDR3nt: TGTGCCAGCAGCTCCGGACAGGGGGCGGGGGAGCAGTACTTC; CDR3aa: CASSSGQGAGEQYF; v_gene: TRBV11-2; j_gene: TRBJ2-7; d_gene: TRBD1; abundance: many
CDR3nt: TGTGCCAGCAGGCGCGACACAGGGAGCTATGGCTACACCTTC; CDR3aa: CASRRDTGSYGYTF; v_gene: TRBV6-2/TRBV6-3; j_gene: TRBJ1-2; d_gene: -; abundance: few
CDR3nt: TGCGCCAGCCGCCCCGGGCGGGGACAAGAGACCCAGTACTTC; CDR3aa: CASRPGRGQETQYF; v_gene: TRBV5-1; j_gene: TRBJ2-5; d_gene: -; abundance: few
CDR3nt: TGTGCCAGCAGTTACTACGGGACTAGCGGCTACGAGCAGTACTTC; CDR3aa: CASSYYGTSGYEQYF; v_gene: TRBV6-2/TRBV6-3; j_gene: TRBJ2-7; d_gene: TRBD2; abundance: -
CDR3nt: TGTGCCAGCAGCAGGACACTCATGGGGGAGACCCAGTACTTC; CDR3aa: CASSRTLMGETQYF; v_gene: TRBV9; j_gene: TRBJ2-5; d_gene: -; abundance: few
CDR3nt: TGTGCCAGCCGACAGGTCTCCTACAATGAGCAGTTCTTC; CDR3aa: CASRQVSYNEQFF; v_gene: TRBV3-1; j_gene: TRBJ2-1; d_gene: -; abundance: -
CDR3nt: TGTGCCAGCAGCTTAGCCCGGTCTGTGGGCTCTGGGGCCAACGTCCTGACTTTC; CDR3aa: CASSLARSVGSGANVLTF; v_gene: TRBV7-2; j_gene: TRBJ2-6; d_gene: -; abundance: few
CDR3nt: TGTGCCAGCAGTTGGAGGGACGGGGGGCCGGGCTACACCTTC; CDR3aa: CASSWRDGGPGYTF; v_gene: TRBV27; j_gene: TRBJ1-2; d_gene: -; abundance: -
CDR3nt: TGTGCCAGCAGTGAAGTGGGCAGGGCCGCCTACGAGCAGTACTTC; CDR3aa: CASSEVGRAAYEQYF; v_gene: TRBV6-1; j_gene: TRBJ2-7; d_gene: -; abundance: -
CDR3nt: TGTGCCAGCAGCTTATCGGCTAGCGAGTACGAGCAGTACTTC; CDR3aa: CASSLSASEYEQYF; v_gene: TRBV7-2; j_gene: TRBJ2-7; d_gene: -; abundance: once
CDR3nt: TGTGCCAGCAGAGCTAGCGGGGGAGTCAAGGGGGAGCTGTTTTTT; CDR3aa: CASRASGGVKGELFF; v_gene: TRBV6-5; j_gene: TRBJ2-2; d_gene: TRBD2; abundance: -
CDR3nt: TGCAGTGCTTCTCGGGGGGGCCCGTTCAATGAGCAGTTCTTC; CDR3aa: CSASRGGPFNEQFF; v_gene: TRBV20-1; j_gene: TRBJ2-1; d_gene: TRBD2; abundance: -
CDR3nt: TGCAGTGCTAGCGGGACCACCTTAGCCAAAAACATTCAGTACTTC; CDR3aa: CSASGTTLAKNIQYF; v_gene: TRBV20-1; j_gene: TRBJ2-4; d_gene: -; abundance: -
CDR3nt: TGTGCCAGCGGCGTAGGGGCAGGGGGCTACGAGCAGTACTTC; CDR3aa: CASGVGAGGYEQYF; v_gene: TRBV9; j_gene: TRBJ2-7; d_gene: TRBD1; abundance: -
CDR3nt: TGTGCCAGCACTGGGGTTGGCACAGATACGCAGTATTTT; CDR3aa: CASTGVGTDTQYF; v_gene: TRBV6-1; j_gene: TRBJ2-3; d_gene: -; abundance: -
CDR3nt: TGTGCCACCGGGGGGAAGAGGGGGGATACGCAGTATTTT; CDR3aa: CATGGKRGDTQYF; v_gene: TRBV24-1; j_gene: TRBJ2-3; d_gene: -; abundance: -
CDR3nt: TGTGCCAGCAGACCTGTCACAGGGCCGGAGACCCAGTACTTC; CDR3aa: CASRPVTGPETQYF; v_gene: TRBV6-2/TRBV6-3; j_gene: TRBJ2-5; d_gene: -; abundance: few
CDR3nt: TGCGCCAGCAGCCAAGGACAGACTTTTAATCAGCCCCAGCATTTT; CDR3aa: CASSQGQTFNQPQHF; v_gene: TRBV4-1; j_gene: TRBJ1-5; d_gene: -; abundance: -
CDR3nt: TGCAGCAGTCAACAGGGGAACGGTGGCTACACCTTC; CDR3aa: CSSQQGNGGYTF; v_gene: TRBV29-1; j_gene: TRBJ1-2; d_gene: TRBD1; abundance: few